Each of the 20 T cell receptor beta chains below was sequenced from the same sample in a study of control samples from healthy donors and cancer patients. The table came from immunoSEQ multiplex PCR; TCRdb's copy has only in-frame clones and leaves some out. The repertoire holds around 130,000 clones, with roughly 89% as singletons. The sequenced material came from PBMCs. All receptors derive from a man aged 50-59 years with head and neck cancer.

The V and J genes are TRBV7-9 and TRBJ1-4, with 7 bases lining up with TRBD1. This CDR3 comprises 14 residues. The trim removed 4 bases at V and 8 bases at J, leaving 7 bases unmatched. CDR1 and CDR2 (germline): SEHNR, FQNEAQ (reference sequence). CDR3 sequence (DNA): TGTGCCAGCAGCTGGGACCCGGACAGGGAAAAACTGTTTTTT. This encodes CASSWDPDREKLFF. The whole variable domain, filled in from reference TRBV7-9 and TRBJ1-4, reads DTGVSQNPRHKITKRGQNVTFRCDPISEHNRLYWYRQTLGQGPEFLTYFQNEAQLEKSRLLSDRFSAERPKGSFSTLEIQRTEQGDSAMYLCASSWDPDREKLFFGSGTQLSVL.

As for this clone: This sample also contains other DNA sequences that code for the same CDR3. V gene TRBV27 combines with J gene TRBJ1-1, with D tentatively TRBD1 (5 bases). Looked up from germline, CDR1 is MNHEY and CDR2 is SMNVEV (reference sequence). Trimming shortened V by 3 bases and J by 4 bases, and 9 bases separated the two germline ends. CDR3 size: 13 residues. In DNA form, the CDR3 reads TGTGCCAGCAGTTTCGGGGGGGGCACTGAAGCTTTCTTT. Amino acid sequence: CASSFGGGTEAFF.

The CDR3 nucleotides are TGTGCCTGGAGGTCCGGCGGCAGGGGGCGCCCCGGGTCCGAGAATGAGCAGTTCTTC. Translating gives CAWRSGGRGRPGSENEQFF. V is TRBV30 and J is TRBJ2-1; 8 bases match TRBD1. This CDR3 region has 19 residues. Germline V gene data show CDR1 as GTSNPN and CDR2 as SVGIG (reference sequence). After removal of 3 bases from V and 7 bases from J, the junction contained 23 bases not matched to a gene.

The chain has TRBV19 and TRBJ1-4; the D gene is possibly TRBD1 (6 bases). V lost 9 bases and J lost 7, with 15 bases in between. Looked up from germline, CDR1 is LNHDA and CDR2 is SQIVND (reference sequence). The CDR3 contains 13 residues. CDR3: CASRTGHGEKLFF. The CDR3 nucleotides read TGTGCCAGCAGAACAGGGCATGGTGAAAAACTGTTTTTT.

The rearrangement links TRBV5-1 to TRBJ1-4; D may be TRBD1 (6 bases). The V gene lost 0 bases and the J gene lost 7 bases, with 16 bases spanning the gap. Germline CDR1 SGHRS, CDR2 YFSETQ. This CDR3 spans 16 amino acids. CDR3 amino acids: CASSLEEPGGLEKLFF. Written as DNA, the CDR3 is TGCGCCAGCAGCTTGGAGGAGCCGGGGGGCCTTGAAAAACTGTTTTTT. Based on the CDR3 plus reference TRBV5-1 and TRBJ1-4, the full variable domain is KAGVTQTPRYLIKTRGQQVTLSCSPISGHRSVSWYQQTPGQGLQFLFEYFSETQRNKGNFPGRFSGRQFSNSRSEMNVSTLELGDSALYLCASSLEEPGGLEKLFFGSGTQLSVL.

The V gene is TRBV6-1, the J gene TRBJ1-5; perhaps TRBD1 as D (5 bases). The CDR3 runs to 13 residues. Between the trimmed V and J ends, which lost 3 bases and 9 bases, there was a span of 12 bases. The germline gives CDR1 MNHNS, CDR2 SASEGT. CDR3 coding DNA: TGTGCCAGCAGTGAGGCAGCCCAGGGGCCCCAGCATTTT. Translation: CASSEAAQGPQHF.

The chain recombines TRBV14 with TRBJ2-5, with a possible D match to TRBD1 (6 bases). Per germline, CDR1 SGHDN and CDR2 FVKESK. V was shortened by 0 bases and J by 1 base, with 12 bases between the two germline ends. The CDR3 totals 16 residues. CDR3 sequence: CASSQDRGVIQETQYF. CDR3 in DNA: TGTGCCAGCAGCCAAGACAGGGGAGTAATCCAAGAGACCCAGTACTTC. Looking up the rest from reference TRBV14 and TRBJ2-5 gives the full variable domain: EAGVTQFPSHSVIEKGQTVTLRCDPISGHDNLYWYRRVMGKEIKFLLHFVKESKQDESGMPNNRFLAERTGGTYSTLKVQPAELEDSGVYFCASSQDRGVIQETQYFGPGTRLLVL.

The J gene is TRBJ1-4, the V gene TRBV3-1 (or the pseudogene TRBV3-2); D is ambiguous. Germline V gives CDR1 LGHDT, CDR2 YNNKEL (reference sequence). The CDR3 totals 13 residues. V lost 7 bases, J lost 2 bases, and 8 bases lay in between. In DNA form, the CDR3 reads TGTGCCAGCACGAAGGGTACTAATGAAAAACTGTTTTTT. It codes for CASTKGTNEKLFF.

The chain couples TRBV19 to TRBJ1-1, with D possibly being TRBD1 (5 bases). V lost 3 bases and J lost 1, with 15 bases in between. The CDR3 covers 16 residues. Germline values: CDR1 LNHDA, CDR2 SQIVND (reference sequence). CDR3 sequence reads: CASSIGEGLPNTEAFF. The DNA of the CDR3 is TGTGCCAGTAGTATTGGGGAGGGGCTGCCGAACACTGAAGCTTTCTTT.

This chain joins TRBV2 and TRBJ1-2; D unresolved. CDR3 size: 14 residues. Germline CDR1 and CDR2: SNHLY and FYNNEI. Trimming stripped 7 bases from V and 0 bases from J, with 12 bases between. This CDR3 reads CASMSGVSNYGYTF. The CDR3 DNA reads TGTGCCAGCATGTCTGGTGTTTCTAACTATGGCTACACCTTC.

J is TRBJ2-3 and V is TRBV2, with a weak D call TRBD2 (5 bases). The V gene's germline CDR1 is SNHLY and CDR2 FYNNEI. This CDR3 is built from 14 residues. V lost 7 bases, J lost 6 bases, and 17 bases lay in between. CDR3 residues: CASTVDRTSDTQYF. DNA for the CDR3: TGTGCCAGCACCGTAGATAGGACTTCGGATACGCAGTATTTT.

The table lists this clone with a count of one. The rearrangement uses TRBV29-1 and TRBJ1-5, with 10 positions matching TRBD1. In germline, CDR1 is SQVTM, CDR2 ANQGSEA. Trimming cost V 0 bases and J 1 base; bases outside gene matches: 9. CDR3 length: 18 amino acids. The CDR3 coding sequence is TGCAGCGTTGAAGAGGAAGGACAGGGGGTCTTGAGCAATCAGCCCCAGCATTTT. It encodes CSVEEEGQGVLSNQPQHF.

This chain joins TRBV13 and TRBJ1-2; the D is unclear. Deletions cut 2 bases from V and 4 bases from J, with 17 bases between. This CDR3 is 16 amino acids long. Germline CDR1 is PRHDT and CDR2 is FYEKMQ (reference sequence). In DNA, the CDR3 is TGTGCCAGCAGCTTACGGACTCAGACGGAATTCTATGGCTACACCTTC. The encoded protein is CASSLRTQTEFYGYTF.

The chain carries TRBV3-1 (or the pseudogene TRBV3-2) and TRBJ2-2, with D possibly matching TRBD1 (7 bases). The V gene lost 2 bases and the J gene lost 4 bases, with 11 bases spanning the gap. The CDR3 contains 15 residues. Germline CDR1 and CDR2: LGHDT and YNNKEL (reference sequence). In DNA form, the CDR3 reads TGTGCCAGCAGCCAACAGGGGGGCGGCACCGGGGAGCTGTTTTTT. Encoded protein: CASSQQGGGTGELFF.

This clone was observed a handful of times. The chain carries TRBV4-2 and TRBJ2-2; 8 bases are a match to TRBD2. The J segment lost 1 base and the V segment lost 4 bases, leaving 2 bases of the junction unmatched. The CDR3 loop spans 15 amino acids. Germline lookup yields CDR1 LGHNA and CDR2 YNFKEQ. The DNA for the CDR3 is TGTGCCAGCAGCCGCCTAGCGGGGAACACCGGGGAGCTGTTTTTT. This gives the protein CASSRLAGNTGELFF.

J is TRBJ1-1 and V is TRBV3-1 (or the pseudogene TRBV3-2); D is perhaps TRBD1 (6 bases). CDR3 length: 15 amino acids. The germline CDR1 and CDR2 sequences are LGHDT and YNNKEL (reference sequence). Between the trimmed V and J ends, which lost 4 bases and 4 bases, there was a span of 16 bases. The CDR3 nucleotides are TGTGCCAGCAGCCCCCTTTCGAAGGGGGGCACTGAAGCTTTCTTT. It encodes CASSPLSKGGTEAFF.

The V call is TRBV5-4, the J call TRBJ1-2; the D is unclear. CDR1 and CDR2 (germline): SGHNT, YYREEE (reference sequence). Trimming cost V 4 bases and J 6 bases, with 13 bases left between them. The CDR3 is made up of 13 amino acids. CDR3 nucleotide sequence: TGTGCCAGCAGCCGGGAGAACCGGAATGGCTACACCTTC. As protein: CASSRENRNGYTF.

CDR3 residues: CSVLNRLSGHEQFF. CDR3 bases: TGCAGCGTTCTAAACAGGCTATCCGGCCATGAGCAGTTCTTC. The rearrangement joins TRBV29-1 to TRBJ2-1, with a possible D match to TRBD1 (5 bases). The V end was cut by 5 bases, the J end by 8 bases, with 19 bases between. The CDR3 totals 14 residues. The V gene's germline CDR1 is SQVTM and CDR2 ANQGSEA.

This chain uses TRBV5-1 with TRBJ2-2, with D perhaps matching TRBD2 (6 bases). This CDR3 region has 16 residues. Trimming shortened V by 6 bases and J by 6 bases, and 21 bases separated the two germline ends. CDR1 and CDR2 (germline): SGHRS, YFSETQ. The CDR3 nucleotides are TGCGCCAGCATCTGGTCCGGGGGAACCCACCCCGGGGAGCTGTTTTTT. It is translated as CASIWSGGTHPGELFF.

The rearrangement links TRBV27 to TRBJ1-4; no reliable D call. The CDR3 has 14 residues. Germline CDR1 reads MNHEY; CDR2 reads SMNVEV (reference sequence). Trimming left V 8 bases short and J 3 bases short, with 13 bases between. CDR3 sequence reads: CASAISAANEKLFF. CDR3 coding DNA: TGTGCCAGCGCTATAAGTGCGGCTAATGAAAAACTGTTTTTT.